Each of the 19 T cell receptor beta chains below was sequenced from the same sample in a study of T cell changes during pregnancy in multiple sclerosis. The repertoire was sequenced with immunoSEQ multiplex PCR; TCRdb's copy has only in-frame clones and lacks some. The table lists some 110,000 clones, 75% to 95% of them singletons. The sequences come from peripheral blood, collected before pregnancy. These receptors were collected from a female donor with multiple sclerosis, enrolled in a pregnancy study.

This rearrangement joins TRBV5-1 to TRBJ2-7; D is unresolved. Germline V lookup: CDR1 SGHRS, CDR2 YFSETQ. With 0 bases removed from V and 1 base from J, the gap between germline ends came to 5 bases. This CDR3 has 13 residues. The CDR3 is CASSLGRSYEQYF. Written as DNA, the CDR3 is TGCGCCAGCAGCTTGGGGCGGTCCTACGAGCAGTACTTC.

The rearrangement links TRBV7-2 to TRBJ2-5, with D hard to call. V was shortened by 5 bases and J by 2 bases, with 6 bases between the two germline ends. The CDR3 has 12 residues. Germline assignment: CDR1 SGHTA and CDR2 FQGNSA. CDR3 sequence (DNA): TGTGCCAGCAGCCCCCCGCAAGAGACCCAGTACTTC. Protein: CASSPPQETQYF.

The rearrangement uses TRBV6-1 and TRBJ1-1; D perhaps matches TRBD1 (6 bases). With 4 bases removed from V and 0 bases from J, the gap between germline ends came to 12 bases. CDR3 length: 15 amino acids. The germline CDR1 and CDR2 sequences are MNHNS and SASEGT. CDR3 in DNA: TGTGCCAGCAGTGTAGAGGACAGCATGAACACTGAAGCTTTCTTT. Translating it yields CASSVEDSMNTEAFF.

The chain joins TRBV5-1 to TRBJ2-2, with 9 bases that match TRBD1. With V trimmed by 6 bases and J by 1 base, 4 bases remained unmatched. There are 15 residues in the CDR3. In germline, CDR1 is SGHRS, CDR2 YFSETQ. CDR3 region: CASTSGQGNTGELFF. In DNA, the CDR3 is TGCGCCAGCACATCGGGACAGGGGAACACCGGGGAGCTGTTTTTT.

This rearrangement joins TRBV5-3 to TRBJ2-1; D may be TRBD2 (5 bases). TRBV5-3 is known as an ORF, though its function is uncertain. The ends were cut back, 5 bases at V and 4 bases at J, with 10 bases in the middle. The CDR3 extends over 13 amino acids. The CDR3 reads CARSLTIYNEQFF. CDR3 sequence (DNA): TGTGCCAGAAGTTTGACTATTTACAATGAGCAGTTCTTC.

The chain recombines TRBV9 with TRBJ1-3; D is ambiguous. Per the germline V gene, CDR1 is SGDLS and CDR2 is YYNGEE. This CDR3 contains 14 residues. Trimming took 0 bases from V and 3 from J, leaving 7 bases between them. The CDR3 nucleotides are TGTGCCAGCAGCGTAGAAGGAGTTGGAAACACCATATATTTT. Translated, it gives CASSVEGVGNTIYF.

V is TRBV14 and J is TRBJ1-1; D is unresolved. V dropped 0 bases and J dropped 3 bases, with 14 bases sitting between them. The CDR3 is 16 amino acids. Germline V gene lookup returns CDR1 SGHDN and CDR2 FVKESK. CDR3 in amino acids: CASSQDWGGLYTEAFF. The CDR3 DNA sequence: TGTGCCAGCAGCCAAGATTGGGGAGGTTTGTACACTGAAGCTTTCTTT.

This chain uses TRBV1 with TRBJ2-1; the table's D call of TRBD1 was not tested on the DNA. TRBV1 is noted as a pseudogene. The CDR3 consists of 13 residues. The CDR3 nucleotides are TGCACCACCTCGACAGGGGGCGGGAATGAGCAGTTCTTC. The encoded protein is CTTSTGGGNEQFF.

This sequence joins TRBV5-6 and TRBJ2-1, with TRBD2 identical over 7 bases. Germline values: CDR1 SGHDT, CDR2 YYEEEE. V dropped 7 bases and J dropped 0; count of bases not matched to a gene: 10. This CDR3 has 16 amino acids. This CDR3 is CASLLWGLSSYNEQFF. As DNA, the CDR3 is TGTGCCAGCCTTTTATGGGGACTAAGCTCCTACAATGAGCAGTTCTTC.

V and J are TRBV28 and TRBJ1-1; a weak D match, TRBD1 (6 bases). The CDR3 has 12 residues. Trimming removed 6 bases at V and 5 bases at J, with 10 bases between. Germline CDR1 is MDHEN and CDR2 is SYDVKM. CDR3 in amino acids: CASRSGVTEAFF. The CDR3 DNA follows: TGTGCCAGCAGGTCAGGGGTAACTGAAGCTTTCTTT.

The genes are TRBV12-5 and TRBJ2-3; maybe TRBD2 (6 bases). The CDR3 has 18 amino acids. Trimming left V 3 bases short and J 2 bases short, with 21 bases between. Germline-derived CDR1 and CDR2 are LGHNT and FRNRAP. The CDR3 region is CASGLNNRGLYFTDTQYF. CDR3 in DNA: TGTGCTAGTGGTTTAAACAATAGGGGACTTTATTTCACAGATACGCAGTATTTT.

The chain carries TRBV4-3 and TRBJ2-3; D not certain. V lost 4 bases to trimming and J lost 1 base, with 15 bases between them. The CDR3 sequence is 16 residues long. CDR1 and CDR2 from the germline V gene are LGHNA and YSLEER. The CDR3 loop is CASSPAYGDGTDTQYF. The CDR3 nucleotides read TGCGCCAGCAGCCCCGCGTATGGAGATGGCACAGATACGCAGTATTTT.

In this sample, this clone turned up once. The chain employs TRBV4-3 and TRBJ2-7; D is possibly TRBD2 (6 bases). The CDR3 consists of 14 residues. Per germline, CDR1 LGHNA and CDR2 YSLEER. The V end lost 0 bases, the J end lost 4 bases, and 10 bases lay between the germline ends. CDR3 bases: TGCGCCAGCAGCCAAGATTCGGGAGCTTACGAGCAGTACTTC. Its translation: CASSQDSGAYEQYF.

This clone was seen once. The chain couples TRBV6-1 to TRBJ2-7, with 7 bases that match TRBD2. Germline loops: CDR1 MNHNS, CDR2 SASEGT. This CDR3 contains 13 residues. With 6 bases clipped from V and 6 bases from J, the junction kept 8 bases outside the gene matches. The CDR3 sequence is CASSEGLNGEQYF. The CDR3 DNA reads TGTGCCAGCAGCGAGGGACTAAATGGCGAGCAGTACTTC.

The chain uses TRBV9 and TRBJ2-1; D is ambiguous. V was trimmed by 2 bases and J by 0 bases, leaving 6 bases between them. This CDR3 spans 14 amino acids. Germline CDR1 reads SGDLS; CDR2 reads YYNGEE. CDR3 DNA sequence: TGTGCCAGCAGCGTTGCCAGCTCCTACAATGAGCAGTTCTTC. Encoded protein: CASSVASSYNEQFF.

The J gene is TRBJ2-7, the V gene TRBV18; possibly TRBD1 for D (6 bases). V was clipped by 6 bases and J by 2 bases, with 11 bases between them. Germline V gene sequence: CDR1 KGHSH, CDR2 LQKENI. The CDR3 length is 13 residues. The CDR3 nucleotides are TGTGCCAGCTCGCTAGGGGGAACCTACGAGCAGTACTTC. Its protein product is CASSLGGTYEQYF.

J is TRBJ2-3 and V is TRBV7-9, with a weak D call TRBD1 (5 bases). Trimming removed 6 bases from V and 0 bases from J, with 10 bases in between. Germline V gene sequence: CDR1 SEHNR, CDR2 FQNEAQ (reference sequence). The CDR3 covers 14 residues. CDR3 bases: TGTGCCAGCAGTTCCAGGGATAGCACAGATACGCAGTATTTT. It yields the protein CASSSRDSTDTQYF. The full variable domain, in which reference TRBV7-9 and TRBJ2-3 provide the parts outside the CDR3, is DTGVSQNPRHKITKRGQNVTFRCDPISEHNRLYWYRQTLGQGPEFLTYFQNEAQLEKSRLLSDRFSAERPKGSFSTLEIQRTEQGDSAMYLCASSSRDSTDTQYFGPGTRLTVL.

The CDR3 region has the DNA TGTGCCAGCAGCTTAGGGTCAGGGAGCACAGATACGCAGTATTTT. The encoded protein is CASSLGSGSTDTQYF. The V gene is TRBV11-3, the J gene TRBJ2-3; D is perhaps TRBD1 (5 bases). Germline V lookup: CDR1 SGHNT, CDR2 YENEEA. Trimming took off 1 base at V and 0 bases at J, with 8 bases between the two ends. The CDR3 sequence is 15 residues long.

V gene TRBV9 combines with J gene TRBJ1-2; D call uncertain. The CDR3 totals 12 residues. Trimming shortened V by 1 base and J by 2 bases, and 3 bases separated the two germline ends. CDR1 is SGDLS and CDR2 is YYNGEE in the germline V gene. The chain's CDR3 is CASSVQNYGYTF. The DNA of the CDR3 is TGTGCCAGCAGCGTACAAAACTATGGCTACACCTTC. Supplemented by reference TRBV9 and TRBJ1-2, the full variable domain reads DSGVTQTPKHLITATGQRVTLRCSPRSGDLSVYWYQQSLDQGLQFLIQYYNGEERAKGNILERFSAQQFPDLHSELNLSSLELGDSALYFCASSVQNYGYTFGSGTRLTVV.